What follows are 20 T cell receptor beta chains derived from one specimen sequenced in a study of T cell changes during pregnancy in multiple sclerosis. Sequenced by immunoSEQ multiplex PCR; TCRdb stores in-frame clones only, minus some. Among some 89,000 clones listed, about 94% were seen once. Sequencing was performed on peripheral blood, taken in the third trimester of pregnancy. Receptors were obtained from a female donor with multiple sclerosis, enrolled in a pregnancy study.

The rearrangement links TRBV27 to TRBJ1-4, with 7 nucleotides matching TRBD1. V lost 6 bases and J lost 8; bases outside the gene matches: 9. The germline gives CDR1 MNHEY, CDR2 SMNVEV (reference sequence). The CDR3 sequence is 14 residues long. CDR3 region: CASRVTGSYEKLFF. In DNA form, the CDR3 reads TGTGCCAGCAGGGTGACAGGGTCGTACGAAAAACTGTTTTTT.

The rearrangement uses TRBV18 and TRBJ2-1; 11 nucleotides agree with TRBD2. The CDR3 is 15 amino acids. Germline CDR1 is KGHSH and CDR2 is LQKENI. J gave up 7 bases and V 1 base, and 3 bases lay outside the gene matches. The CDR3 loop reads CASSPQRLAGNEQFF. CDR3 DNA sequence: TGTGCCAGCTCACCACAGAGACTAGCGGGGAATGAGCAGTTCTTC. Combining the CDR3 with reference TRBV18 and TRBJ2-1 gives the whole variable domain NAGVMQNPRHLVRRRGQEARLRCSPMKGHSHVYWYRQLPEEGLKFMVYLQKENIIDESGMPKERFSAEFPKEGPSILRIQQVVRGDSAAYFCASSPQRLAGNEQFFGPGTRLTVL.

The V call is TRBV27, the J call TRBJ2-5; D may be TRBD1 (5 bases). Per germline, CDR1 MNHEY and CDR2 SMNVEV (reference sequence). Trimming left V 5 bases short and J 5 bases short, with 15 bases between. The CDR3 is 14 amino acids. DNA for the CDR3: TGTGCCAGCAGTATGACAGTTCGTTGGGAGACCCAGTACTTC. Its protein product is CASSMTVRWETQYF.

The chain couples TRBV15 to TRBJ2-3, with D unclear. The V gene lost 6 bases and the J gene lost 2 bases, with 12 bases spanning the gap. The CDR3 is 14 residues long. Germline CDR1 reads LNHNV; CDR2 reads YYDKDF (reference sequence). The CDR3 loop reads CATRARINTDTQYF. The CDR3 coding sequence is TGTGCCACCAGGGCTAGGATAAACACAGATACGCAGTATTTT.

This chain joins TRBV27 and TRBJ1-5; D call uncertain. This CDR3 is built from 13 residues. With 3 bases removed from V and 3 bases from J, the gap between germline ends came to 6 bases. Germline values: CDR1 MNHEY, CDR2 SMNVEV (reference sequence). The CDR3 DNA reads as TGTGCCAGCAGTTTCGGTGCCAATCAGCCCCAGCATTTT. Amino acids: CASSFGANQPQHF.

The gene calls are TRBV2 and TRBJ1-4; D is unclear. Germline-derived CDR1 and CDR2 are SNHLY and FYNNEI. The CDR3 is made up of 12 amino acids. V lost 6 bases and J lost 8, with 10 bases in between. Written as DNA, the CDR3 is TGTGCCAGCAGGCCCGAGCTCGAAAAACTGTTTTTT. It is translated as CASRPELEKLFF.

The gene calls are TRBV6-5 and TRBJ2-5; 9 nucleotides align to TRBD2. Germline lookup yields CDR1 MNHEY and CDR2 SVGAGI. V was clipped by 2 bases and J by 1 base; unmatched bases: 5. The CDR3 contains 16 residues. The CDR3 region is CASSYARGGAQETQYF. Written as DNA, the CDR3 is TGTGCCAGCAGTTACGCCCGCGGGGGGGCCCAAGAGACCCAGTACTTC.

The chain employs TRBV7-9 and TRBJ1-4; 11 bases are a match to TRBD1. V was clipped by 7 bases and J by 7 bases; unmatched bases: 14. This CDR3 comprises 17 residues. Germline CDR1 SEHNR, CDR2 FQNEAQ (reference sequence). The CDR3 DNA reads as TGTGCCAGCACCGGATCCGGGACAGGGGGTTCGAGTGAAAAACTGTTTTTT. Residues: CASTGSGTGGSSEKLFF.

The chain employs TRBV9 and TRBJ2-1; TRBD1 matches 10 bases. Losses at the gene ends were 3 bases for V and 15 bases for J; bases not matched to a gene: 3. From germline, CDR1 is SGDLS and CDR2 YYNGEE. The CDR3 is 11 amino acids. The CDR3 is CASSGDRGLFF. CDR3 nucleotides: TGTGCCAGCAGCGGCGACAGGGGGCTGTTCTTC. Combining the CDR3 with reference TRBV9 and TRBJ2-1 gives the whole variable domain DSGVTQTPKHLITATGQRVTLRCSPRSGDLSVYWYQQSLDQGLQFLIQYYNGEERAKGNILERFSAQQFPDLHSELNLSSLELGDSALYFCASSGDRGLFFGPGTRLTVL.

Written as DNA, the CDR3 is TGCGCCAGCAGCGGGGAGAAGGCAGATGGCTACACCTTC. This sequence encodes CASSGEKADGYTF. The V and J genes are TRBV5-1 and TRBJ1-2; D call uncertain. Germline V gives CDR1 SGHRS, CDR2 YFSETQ. V shed 4 bases and J shed 6 bases, with 13 bases lying between them. This CDR3 is built from 13 residues.

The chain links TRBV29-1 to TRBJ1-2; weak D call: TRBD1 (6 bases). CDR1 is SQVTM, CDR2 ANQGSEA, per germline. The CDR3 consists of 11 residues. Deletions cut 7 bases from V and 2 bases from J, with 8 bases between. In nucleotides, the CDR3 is TGCAGCGCTGGACAGAACTATGGCTACACCTTC. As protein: CSAGQNYGYTF.

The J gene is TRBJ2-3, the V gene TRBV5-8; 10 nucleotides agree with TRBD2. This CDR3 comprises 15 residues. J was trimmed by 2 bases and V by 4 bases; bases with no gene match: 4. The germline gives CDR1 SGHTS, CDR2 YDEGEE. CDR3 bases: TGTGCCAGCAGCCTACTAGCGGGGCCCACAGATACGCAGTATTTT. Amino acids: CASSLLAGPTDTQYF.

The CDR3 DNA follows: TGTGCCAGCAGTGAAACCGGGGGGCTCAGGATTAGGCATGGCTACACCTTC. It codes for CASSETGGLRIRHGYTF. V and J are TRBV6-1 and TRBJ1-2; perhaps TRBD1 as D (6 bases). The CDR3 spans 17 residues. Germline CDR1 reads MNHNS; CDR2 reads SASEGT. V lost 2 bases and J lost 6, with 22 bases in between.

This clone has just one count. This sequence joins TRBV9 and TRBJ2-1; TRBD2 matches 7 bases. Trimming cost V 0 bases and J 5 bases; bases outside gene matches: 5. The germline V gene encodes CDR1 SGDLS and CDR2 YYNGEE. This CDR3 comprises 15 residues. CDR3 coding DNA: TGTGCCAGCAGCGTAGAGTTCGGGGGGAACAATGAGCAGTTCTTC. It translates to CASSVEFGGNNEQFF.

The CDR3 nucleotides read TGTGCCAGCAGTTACGAGAGGACATACTCCTACGAGCAGTACTTC. Translating it yields CASSYERTYSYEQYF. The chain employs TRBV6-5 and TRBJ2-7; perhaps TRBD1 as D (5 bases). V lost 2 bases to trimming and J lost 0 bases, with 11 bases between them. Germline loops: CDR1 MNHEY, CDR2 SVGAGI. This CDR3 region has 15 residues.

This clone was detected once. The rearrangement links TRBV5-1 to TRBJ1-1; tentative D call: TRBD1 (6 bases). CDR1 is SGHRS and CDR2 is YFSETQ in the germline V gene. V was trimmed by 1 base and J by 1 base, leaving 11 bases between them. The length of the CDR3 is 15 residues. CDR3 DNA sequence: TGCGCCAGCAGCTTGTTGGGACACCCGAACACTGAAGCTTTCTTT. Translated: CASSLLGHPNTEAFF.

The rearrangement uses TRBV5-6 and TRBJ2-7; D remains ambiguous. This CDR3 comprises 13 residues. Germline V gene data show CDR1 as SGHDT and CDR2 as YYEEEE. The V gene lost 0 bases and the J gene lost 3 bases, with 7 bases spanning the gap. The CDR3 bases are TGTGCCAGCAGCTTGGTATCCGGCTACGAGCAGTACTTC. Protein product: CASSLVSGYEQYF.

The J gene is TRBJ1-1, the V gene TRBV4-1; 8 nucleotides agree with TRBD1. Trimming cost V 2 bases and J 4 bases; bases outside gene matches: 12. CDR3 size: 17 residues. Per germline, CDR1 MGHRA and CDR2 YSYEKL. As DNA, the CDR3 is TGCGCCAGCAGCCAAACCGACAGGGGTCTAGTGAGCACTGAAGCTTTCTTT. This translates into CASSQTDRGLVSTEAFF.

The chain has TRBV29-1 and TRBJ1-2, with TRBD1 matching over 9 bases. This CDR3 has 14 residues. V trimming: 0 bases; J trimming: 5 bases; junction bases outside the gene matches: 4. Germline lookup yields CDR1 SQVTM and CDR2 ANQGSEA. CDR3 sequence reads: CSVEDWDRDYGYTF. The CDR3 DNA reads TGCAGCGTTGAAGATTGGGACAGGGATTATGGCTACACCTTC.

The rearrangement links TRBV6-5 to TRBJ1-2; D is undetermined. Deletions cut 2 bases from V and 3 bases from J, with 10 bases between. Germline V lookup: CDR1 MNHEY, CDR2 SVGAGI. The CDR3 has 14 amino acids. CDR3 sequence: CASSYGRADYGYTF. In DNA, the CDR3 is TGTGCCAGCAGTTACGGGAGGGCGGACTATGGCTACACCTTC.